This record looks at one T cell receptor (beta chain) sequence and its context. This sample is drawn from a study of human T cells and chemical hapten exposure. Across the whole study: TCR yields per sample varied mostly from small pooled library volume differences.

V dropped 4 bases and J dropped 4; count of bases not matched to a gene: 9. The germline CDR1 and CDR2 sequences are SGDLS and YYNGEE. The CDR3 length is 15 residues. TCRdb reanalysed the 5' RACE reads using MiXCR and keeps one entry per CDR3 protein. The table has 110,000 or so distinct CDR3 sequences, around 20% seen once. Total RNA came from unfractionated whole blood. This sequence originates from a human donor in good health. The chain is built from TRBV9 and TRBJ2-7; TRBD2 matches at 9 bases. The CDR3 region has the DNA TGTGCCAGCAGCCCCCGGACTAGCGACATATACGAGCAGTACTTC. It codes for CASSPRTSDIYEQYF.